This paragraph covers one T cell receptor beta chain sequence. Only in-frame clones appear in the TCRdb table, and some are missing; sequencing was by immunoSEQ multiplex PCR. The sample records 50,000 to 60,000 clones, 75% to 85% being singletons. The data were taken from a study of blood T cell repertoires in COVID-19. Study information: T cells, B-cell-depleted T cells, or PBMCs provided the cDNA or gDNA that served as material.

Trimming took 4 bases from V and 4 from J, leaving 12 bases between them. Germline loops: CDR1 SGDLS, CDR2 YYNGEE. The CDR3 is made up of 14 amino acids. The clonotype comes from a man aged 40-55 years with acute or convalescent COVID-19. The chain has TRBV9 and TRBJ1-3, with no clear D. The sample consisted of peripheral blood. This CDR3 is CASSLGVGGNTIYF. DNA of the CDR3: TGTGCCAGCAGCCTCGGGGTAGGAGGAAACACCATATATTTT.